These 27 T cell receptor beta chains came from one sample sequenced in a study of cytotoxic CD8 clonotypes in ibrutinib-treated CLL. TCRdb's copy holds only in-frame clones and misses some; the assay was immunoSEQ multiplex PCR. Of about 45,000 clones detected, roughly 76% appear once; the ten largest clones hold around 13%. The source material was PBMCs, sampled after 12 months of ibrutinib treatment. These receptors all stem from a human donor with chronic lymphocytic leukemia.

The chain combines TRBV28 with TRBJ1-1; D may be TRBD1 (5 bases). The CDR3 length is 17 residues. Per the germline V gene, CDR1 is MDHEN and CDR2 is SYDVKM. V lost 3 bases to trimming and J lost 0 bases, with 17 bases between them. The CDR3 region is CASSFGTRGLVNTEAFF. The CDR3 region has the DNA TGTGCCAGCAGTTTTGGGACGAGGGGATTGGTGAACACTGAAGCTTTCTTT.

The chain has TRBV19 and TRBJ1-2, with TRBD1 matching 8 bases. V dropped 6 bases and J dropped 5; count of bases not matched to a gene: 11. The germline CDR1 and CDR2 sequences are LNHDA and SQIVND (reference sequence). This CDR3 spans 15 amino acids. The CDR3 sequence is CASSDPGGGTYGYTF. Here the CDR3 DNA reads TGTGCCAGTAGCGATCCAGGGGGCGGAACGTATGGCTACACCTTC.

The genes are TRBV11-3 and TRBJ2-1; D gene uncertain. V was pared by 1 base and J by 3 bases, with 7 bases between. The CDR3 has 14 residues. CDR1 and CDR2 (germline): SGHNT, YENEEA. CDR3 protein: CASSLGQDYNEQFF. The DNA of the CDR3 is TGTGCCAGCAGCTTAGGGCAGGACTACAATGAGCAGTTCTTC.

CDR3 sequence: CASSLAESSYNEQFF. As DNA, the CDR3 is TGTGCCAGCAGCTTAGCGGAGAGCTCCTACAATGAGCAGTTCTTC. V usage is TRBV11-3 and J usage is TRBJ2-1; no reliable D call. The CDR3 length is 15 residues. The germline V and J ends were trimmed by 1 base and 0 bases, with 7 bases remaining between them. Germline CDR1 reads SGHNT; CDR2 reads YENEEA.

V is TRBV5-1 and J is TRBJ2-1, with 12 bases aligning to TRBD2. CDR3 size: 15 residues. Germline-derived CDR1 and CDR2 are SGHRS and YFSETQ. With 2 bases clipped from V and 7 bases from J, the junction kept 4 bases outside the gene matches. The CDR3 DNA reads as TGCGCCAGCAGCTTACGACTAGCGGGAGAAAATGAGCAGTTCTTC. This gives the protein CASSLRLAGENEQFF.

The chain has TRBV27 and TRBJ2-7; perhaps TRBD1 as D (6 bases). Germline assignment: CDR1 MNHEY and CDR2 SMNVEV (reference sequence). With 6 bases removed from V and 0 bases from J, the gap between germline ends came to 12 bases. The length of the CDR3 is 14 residues. The CDR3 DNA is TGTGCCAGCAGGAGGGACACGGGCTCCTACGAGCAGTACTTC. This gives the protein CASRRDTGSYEQYF.

The chain combines TRBV5-1 with TRBJ1-2; D not certain. This CDR3 is 14 amino acids long. With 0 bases removed from V and 2 bases from J, the gap between germline ends came to 8 bases. CDR1 is SGHRS, CDR2 YFSETQ, per germline. The CDR3 sequence: CASSLDGRNYGYTF. The CDR3 nucleotides read TGCGCCAGCAGCTTGGACGGGAGAAACTATGGCTACACCTTC.

The V and J genes are TRBV6-1 and TRBJ2-3; maybe TRBD1 (6 bases). The CDR3 has 14 residues. Germline values: CDR1 MNHNS, CDR2 SASEGT. V lost 5 bases and J 0 bases, leaving 9 bases between the germline ends. The CDR3 bases are TGTGCCAGCAGTTCAGGGGTCAGCACAGATACGCAGTATTTT. Translated, it gives CASSSGVSTDTQYF.

CDR3: CASSSGQGAGREQYF. In DNA form, the CDR3 reads TGCGCCAGCAGCTCCGGACAGGGCGCTGGGAGGGAGCAGTACTTC. The chain links TRBV5-1 to TRBJ2-7; 8 bases are shared with TRBD1. Germline assignment: CDR1 SGHRS and CDR2 YFSETQ. This CDR3 is 15 amino acids long. With 3 bases clipped from V and 7 bases from J, the junction kept 12 bases outside the gene matches.

This clone was found a few times. V gene TRBV4-2 combines with J gene TRBJ2-7, with D unresolved. Trimming pared 1 base from V and 5 bases from J, leaving 15 bases between. Per germline, CDR1 LGHNA and CDR2 YNFKEQ. This CDR3 comprises 15 residues. CDR3 residues: CASSQGGSRQNEQYF. Here the CDR3 DNA reads TGTGCCAGCAGCCAAGGGGGAAGCCGCCAGAACGAGCAGTACTTC.

Notes on this clone: Different DNA sequences within this sample yield the same CDR3. The CDR3 loop is CASSLKSSYEQYF. DNA of the CDR3: TGTGCCAGCAGTTTGAAGAGCTCCTACGAGCAGTACTTC. The chain recombines TRBV27 with TRBJ2-7; D not resolved. V lost 3 bases and J lost 0, with 6 bases in between. Germline-derived CDR1 and CDR2 are MNHEY and SMNVEV (reference sequence). This CDR3 has 13 amino acids.

This clone was recorded only once. V and J are TRBV7-8 and TRBJ1-1; possibly TRBD1 for D (6 bases). Germline lookup yields CDR1 SGHVS and CDR2 FQNEAQ. CDR3 length: 14 residues. With 1 base removed from V and 1 base from J, the gap between germline ends came to 7 bases. CDR3 sequence (DNA): TGTGCCAGCAGCTTAGTGGACAGGAACACTGAAGCTTTCTTT. This gives the protein CASSLVDRNTEAFF.

The gene calls are TRBV7-3 and TRBJ2-5, with a weak D call TRBD1 (6 bases). The ends were cut back, 5 bases at V and 6 bases at J, with 13 bases in the middle. Germline V gives CDR1 SGHTA, CDR2 FQGTGA. The CDR3 extends over 13 amino acids. The CDR3 DNA sequence: TGTGCCAGCAGCGTCCGCAGGGGACAGACCCAGTACTTC. Translated: CASSVRRGQTQYF.

J is TRBJ2-2 and V is TRBV10-3; 11 bases agree with TRBD2. Germline loops: CDR1 ENHRY, CDR2 SYGVKD. Germline trimming cut 7 bases from V and 1 base from J; bases unmatched to any gene: 17. This CDR3 comprises 20 residues. The CDR3 DNA reads TGTGCCATCACCCAGGGTGGTCTAGCGGGGGGCCACCTGAACACCGGGGAGCTGTTTTTT. This codes for CAITQGGLAGGHLNTGELFF.

This clone was seen only a few times. The chain joins TRBV11-2 to TRBJ1-6; 7 bases fit TRBD1. This CDR3 comprises 15 residues. Germline V gene data show CDR1 as SGHAT and CDR2 as FQNNGV. The V and J ends lost 7 bases and 7 bases, in that order; junction bases with no gene match: 10. CDR3 DNA: TGTGCCAGCAACACACTACAGGGGAACAATTCACCCCTCCACTTT. As protein: CASNTLQGNNSPLHF. The full variable domain, its missing parts supplied by reference TRBV11-2 and TRBJ1-6, is EAGVAQSPRYKIIEKRQSVAFWCNPISGHATLYWYQQILGQGPKLLIQFQNNGVVDDSQLPKDRFSAERLKGVDSTLKIQPAKLEDSAVYLCASNTLQGNNSPLHFGNGTRLTVT.

This chain uses TRBV5-1 with TRBJ1-4; D uncertain. This CDR3 region has 17 residues. The V and J ends lost 1 base and 9 bases respectively, with 22 bases between them. Per germline, CDR1 SGHRS and CDR2 YFSETQ. This CDR3 reads CASSLSPGKKDGKKLFF. In nucleotides, the CDR3 is TGCGCCAGCAGCTTGAGTCCCGGGAAAAAGGACGGTAAAAAACTGTTTTTT.

The chain is built from TRBV5-1 and TRBJ2-7, with 7 nucleotides matching TRBD2. Looked up from germline, CDR1 is SGHRS and CDR2 is YFSETQ. The trim removed 2 bases at V and 3 bases at J, leaving 2 bases unmatched. This CDR3 has 13 residues. The CDR3, as DNA: TGCGCCAGCAGCTTTAGGGAGGGCTACGAGCAGTACTTC. As protein: CASSFREGYEQYF.

The chain is built from TRBV6-6 and TRBJ1-1, with D uncertain. Trimming cost V 6 bases and J 8 bases, with 19 bases left between them. Germline CDR1 is MNHNY and CDR2 is SVGAGI (reference sequence). The CDR3 loop spans 14 amino acids. The CDR3 reads CASSRREIVTEAFF. The CDR3 DNA is TGTGCCAGCAGCCGGCGGGAAATTGTAACCGAAGCTTTCTTT.

The chain employs TRBV9 and TRBJ1-3; D gene unclear. This CDR3 contains 14 residues. Germline V lookup: CDR1 SGDLS, CDR2 YYNGEE. Trimming took 1 base from V and 0 from J, leaving 5 bases between them. CDR3 sequence reads: CASSVSGSGNTIYF. In DNA, the CDR3 is TGTGCCAGCAGCGTATCCGGCTCTGGAAACACCATATATTTT.

J is TRBJ1-4 and V is TRBV5-4; 7 bases align to TRBD1. This CDR3 has 15 residues. V lost 3 bases, J lost 8 bases, and 10 bases stayed unmatched. Germline values: CDR1 SGHNT, CDR2 YYREEE (reference sequence). The CDR3 here is CASSSKQGSEEKLFF. The CDR3, as DNA: TGTGCCAGCAGCTCCAAACAGGGGTCGGAGGAAAAACTGTTTTTT.

This chain joins TRBV7-3 and TRBJ2-3, with D uncertain. CDR1 is SGHTA and CDR2 is FQGTGA in the germline V gene. The CDR3 runs to 14 residues. V dropped 3 bases and J dropped 2 bases, with 9 bases sitting between them. The CDR3 sequence: CASSFSGTTDTQYF. The DNA for the CDR3 is TGTGCCAGCAGCTTTTCGGGTACCACAGATACGCAGTATTTT. The variable domain in full, with the rest retrieved from reference TRBV7-3 and TRBJ2-3, is GAGVSQTPSNKVTEKGKYVELRCDPISGHTALYWYRQSLGQGPEFLIYFQGTGAADDSGLPNDRFFAVRPEGSVSTLKIQRTERGDSAVYLCASSFSGTTDTQYFGPGTRLTVL.

The chain employs TRBV5-6 and TRBJ2-7, with TRBD2 identical over 8 bases. V was pared by 0 bases and J by 3 bases, with 5 bases of the junction left unmatched. The CDR3 is made up of 15 amino acids. Looked up from germline, CDR1 is SGHDT and CDR2 is YYEEEE. CDR3 protein: CASSLGTSGIYEQYF. In DNA form, the CDR3 reads TGTGCCAGCAGCTTGGGAACTAGCGGCATCTACGAGCAGTACTTC.

V is TRBV5-1 and J is TRBJ1-4; the D gene is possibly TRBD1 (5 bases). CDR1 is SGHRS, CDR2 YFSETQ, per germline. The CDR3 contains 14 residues. The V end was cut by 6 bases, the J end by 4 bases, with 13 bases between. CDR3 nucleotides: TGCGCCAGCAAACCGGGACGGCATAATGAAAAACTGTTTTTT. Its translation is CASKPGRHNEKLFF.

A few counts support this clone. V is TRBV7-9 and J is TRBJ2-2; TRBD1 is a possible D gene (7 bases). The germline V gene encodes CDR1 SEHNR and CDR2 FQNEAQ (reference sequence). The CDR3 length is 13 residues. Trimming stripped 3 bases from V and 6 bases from J, with 8 bases between. This CDR3 reads CASSFRGAGELFF. The DNA for the CDR3 is TGTGCCAGCAGCTTCAGGGGGGCCGGGGAGCTGTTTTTT. The full variable domain, rest sourced from reference TRBV7-9 and TRBJ2-2, is DTGVSQNPRHKITKRGQNVTFRCDPISEHNRLYWYRQTLGQGPEFLTYFQNEAQLEKSRLLSDRFSAERPKGSFSTLEIQRTEQGDSAMYLCASSFRGAGELFFGEGSRLTVL.

The chain couples TRBV2 to TRBJ1-5, with D perhaps matching TRBD1 (6 bases). Germline CDR1 reads SNHLY; CDR2 reads FYNNEI. The CDR3 covers 15 residues. Trimming stripped 2 bases from V and 3 bases from J, with 11 bases between. CDR3 DNA: TGTGCCAGCAGTGAAAGGGGACACGTCAATCAGCCCCAGCATTTT. This sequence encodes CASSERGHVNQPQHF.

This chain links TRBV28 with TRBJ1-2; no clear D gene. Germline CDR1 reads MDHEN; CDR2 reads SYDVKM. The CDR3 extends over 14 amino acids. V lost 1 base and J 2 bases, leaving 8 bases between the germline ends. CDR3 bases: TGTGCCAGCAGTTTATCTGTAGCAAACTATGGCTACACCTTC. Translated: CASSLSVANYGYTF.

The chain uses TRBV6-5 and TRBJ2-3, with 8 bases lining up with TRBD2. Germline V gene sequence: CDR1 MNHEY, CDR2 SVGAGI. The CDR3 runs to 16 residues. The trim removed 1 base at V and 0 bases at J, leaving 3 bases unmatched. The CDR3 nucleotides read TGTGCCAGCAGTTACTGGCGGGGGGCTAGCACAGATACGCAGTATTTT. This codes for CASSYWRGASTDTQYF.